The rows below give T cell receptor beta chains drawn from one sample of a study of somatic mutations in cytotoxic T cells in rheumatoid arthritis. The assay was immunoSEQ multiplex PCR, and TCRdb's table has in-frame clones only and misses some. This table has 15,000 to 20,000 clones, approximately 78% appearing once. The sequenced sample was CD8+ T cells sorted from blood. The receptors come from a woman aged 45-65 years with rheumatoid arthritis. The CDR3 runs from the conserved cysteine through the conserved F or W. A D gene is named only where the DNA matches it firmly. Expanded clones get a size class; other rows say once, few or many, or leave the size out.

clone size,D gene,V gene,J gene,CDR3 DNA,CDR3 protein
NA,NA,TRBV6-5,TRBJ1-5,TGTGCCAGCAGTTACTCGGGGGGCAATCAGCCCCAGCATTTT,CASSYSGGNQPQHF
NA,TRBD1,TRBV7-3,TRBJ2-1,TGTGCCAGCAAAACAGGGGGGAATGAGCAGTTCTTC,CASKTGGNEQFF
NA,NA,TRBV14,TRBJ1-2,TGTGCCAGCAGCCTCGGACGGCAAGCTAACTATGGCTACACCTTC,CASSLGRQANYGYTF
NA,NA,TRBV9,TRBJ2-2,TGTGCCAGCAGCGTAGCCGGGACTCGAGGCACCGGGGAGCTGTTTTTT,CASSVAGTRGTGELFF
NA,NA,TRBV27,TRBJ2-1,TGTGCCAGCAGCAACGGACAGTATGGAGAGCAGTTCTTC,CASSNGQYGEQFF
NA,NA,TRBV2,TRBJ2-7,TGTGCCAGCAGATCGGAGGGGTACGAGCAGTACTTC,CASRSEGYEQYF
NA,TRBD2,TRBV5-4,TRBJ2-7,TGTGCCAGCAGCTTGGGAGTAGCGGGGGGGCTCTCCTACGAGCAGTACTTC,CASSLGVAGGLSYEQYF
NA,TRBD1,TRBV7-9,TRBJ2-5,TGTGCCAGCAGCACAAATCAGGGGGACCGGGAGACCCAGTACTTC,CASSTNQGDRETQYF
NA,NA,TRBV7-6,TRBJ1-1,TGTGCCAGCAGCTTAGGAGGGACCCGGACCACGAACACTGAAGCTTTCTTT,CASSLGGTRTTNTEAFF
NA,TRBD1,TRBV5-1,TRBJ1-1,TGCGCCAGCAGCTTGCAGGGGGCGAACACTGAAGCTTTCTTT,CASSLQGANTEAFF
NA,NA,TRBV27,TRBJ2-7,TGTGCCAGCAGTTTAGTCCGGGGGCGCATCCACGAGCAGTACTTC,CASSLVRGRIHEQYF
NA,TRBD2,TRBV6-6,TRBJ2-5,TGTGCCAGCAGCCCGGCCGAAGCGGGGTGGGAGACCCAGTACTTC,CASSPAEAGWETQYF
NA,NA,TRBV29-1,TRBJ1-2,TGCAGCGTCTACCCCCGCGCCGCCGAAGATGGCTACACCTTC,CSVYPRAAEDGYTF
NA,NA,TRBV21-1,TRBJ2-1,TGTGCCAGCAGCTCCTCACGGGTTTCCTACAATGAGCAGTTCTTC,CASSSSRVSYNEQFF
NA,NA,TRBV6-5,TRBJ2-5,TGTGCCAGCGCCCCAACCCGAAGGGGAGAGACCCAGTACTTC,CASAPTRRGETQYF
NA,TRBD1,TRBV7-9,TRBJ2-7,TGTGCCAGCAGCTTGACCGGGACAGGGTTCTACGAGCAGTACTTC,CASSLTGTGFYEQYF
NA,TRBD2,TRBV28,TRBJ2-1,TGTGCCAGCAGTTTAAACGGGAGGGCCAGGTCGGCATATGAGCAGTTCTTC,CASSLNGRARSAYEQFF
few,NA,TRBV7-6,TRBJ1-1,TGTGCCAGCAGCTTAGAGGGGGGTATGAACACTGAAGCTTTCTTT,CASSLEGGMNTEAFF
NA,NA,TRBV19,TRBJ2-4,TGTGCCAGTAGTATAGGTGTGGGGGGAGACATTCAGTACTTC,CASSIGVGGDIQYF
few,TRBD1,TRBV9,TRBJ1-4,TGTGCCAGCAGCGGGGGACAGAGTAATGAAAAACTGTTTTTT,CASSGGQSNEKLFF
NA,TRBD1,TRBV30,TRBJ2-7,TGTGCCTGGAGTGTACGGGACGGGACAGGGCGGTACGAGCAGTACTTC,CAWSVRDGTGRYEQYF
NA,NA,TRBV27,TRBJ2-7,TGTGCCAGCAGTCCGACCCCTTCCTCCTACGAGCAGTACTTC,CASSPTPSSYEQYF
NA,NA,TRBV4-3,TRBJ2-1,TGCGCCAGCAGCCAAGATCCCGGGGCGGTCGATGAGCAGTTCTTC,CASSQDPGAVDEQFF
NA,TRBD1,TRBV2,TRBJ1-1,TGTGCCAGCAGTGAAACGGACAGGGGCGCTGAAGCTTTCTTT,CASSETDRGAEAFF
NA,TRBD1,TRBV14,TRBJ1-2,TGTGCCAGCAGCCAAGAGGTGACAGGGATGGGCTACACCTTC,CASSQEVTGMGYTF
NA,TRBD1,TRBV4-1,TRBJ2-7,TGCGCCAGCCCCTGCCGCAGGGGGCCTCTAGGGCAGTACTTC,CASPCRRGPLGQYF
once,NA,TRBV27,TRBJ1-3,TGTGCCAGCAGTTTATCGGCAGAGGTTGGAAACACCATATATTTT,CASSLSAEVGNTIYF
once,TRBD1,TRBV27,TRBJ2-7,TGTGCCAGCAGTCTAGGGACAGGGGAGTACGAGCAGTACTTC,CASSLGTGEYEQYF
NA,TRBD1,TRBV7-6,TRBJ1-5,TGTGCCAGCAGTCCTGACAGGGGCGGTCAGCCCCAGCATTTT,CASSPDRGGQPQHF
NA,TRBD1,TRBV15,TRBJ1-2,TGTGCCACCAGCAGAGGGGACAGAAGCTATGGCTACACCTTC,CATSRGDRSYGYTF
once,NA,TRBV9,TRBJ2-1,TGTGCCAGCAGCCCCGGAGGGCTAGTAGGCAATGAGCAGTTCTTC,CASSPGGLVGNEQFF
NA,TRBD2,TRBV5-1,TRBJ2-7,TGCGCCAGCAGCTTGATCGCGCGGGAGGGCTCCTACGAGCAGTACTTC,CASSLIAREGSYEQYF
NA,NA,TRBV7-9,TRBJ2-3,TGTGCCAGCAGCGATAAAGGACCAGATACGCAGTATTTT,CASSDKGPDTQYF
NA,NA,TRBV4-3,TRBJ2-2,TGCGCCAGCAGCCAAGATCTAACGAACACCGGGGAGCTGTTTTTT,CASSQDLTNTGELFF
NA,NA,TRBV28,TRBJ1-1,TGTGCCAGCAGTTTACATATGGGGAACACTGAAGCTTTCTTT,CASSLHMGNTEAFF
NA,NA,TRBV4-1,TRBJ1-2,TGCGCCAGCAGCGGGGGTGGCAGGGTGAGTGGCTACACCTTC,CASSGGGRVSGYTF
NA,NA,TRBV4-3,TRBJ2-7,TGCGCCAGCAGCCAAGAAAGGGGGTCTTCTTACGAGCAGTACTTC,CASSQERGSSYEQYF
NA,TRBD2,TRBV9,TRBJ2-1,TGTGCCAGCAGCGTAGTGGCGGGAGGGCCGGGGTCCTACAATGAGCAGTTCTTC,CASSVVAGGPGSYNEQFF
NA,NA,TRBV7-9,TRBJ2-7,TGTGCCAGCAGCTTAGGCTCGACAGCAATCGAGCAGTACTTC,CASSLGSTAIEQYF
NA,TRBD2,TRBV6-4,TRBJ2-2,TGTGCCAGCAGTGACTCGACATACCTCTCTAGCGGGGGGGCCCCCGGGGAGCTGTTTTTT,CASSDSTYLSSGGAPGELFF
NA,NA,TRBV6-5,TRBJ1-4,TGTGCCAGCAGGTCCTCGGGGGCTGGAGAAAAACTGTTTTTT,CASRSSGAGEKLFF
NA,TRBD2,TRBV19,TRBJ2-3,TGTGCCAGTAGTGAACTAGCGGGAGCAGATACGCAGTATTTT,CASSELAGADTQYF
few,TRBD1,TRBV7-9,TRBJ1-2,TGTGCCAGCAGCTTAACAGGGGGCGGCTACACCTTC,CASSLTGGGYTF
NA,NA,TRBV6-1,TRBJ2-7,TGTGCCAGCAGTGAAAGAGAGGACTACGAGCAGTACTTC,CASSEREDYEQYF
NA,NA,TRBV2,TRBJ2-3,TGTGCCAGCGCCGCCGGGACATCGAGCACAGATACGCAGTATTTT,CASAAGTSSTDTQYF
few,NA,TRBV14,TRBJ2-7,TGTGCCAGCAGCCAACCTCGGCAGGGGTCCTACGAGCAGTACTTC,CASSQPRQGSYEQYF
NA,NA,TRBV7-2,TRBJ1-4,TGTGCCAGCAGCCAACCCGGGGTGGGAACTAATGAAAAACTGTTTTTT,CASSQPGVGTNEKLFF
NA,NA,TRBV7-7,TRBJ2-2,TGTGCCAGCCAGGAGGGCACCGGGGAGCTGTTTTTT,CASQEGTGELFF
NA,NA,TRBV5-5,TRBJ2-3,TGTGCCAGCAGCTTGGGGGTTGCCCTTGGGGGCACAGATACGCAGTATTTT,CASSLGVALGGTDTQYF
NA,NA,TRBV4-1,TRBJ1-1,TGCGCCAGCAGCCAGAGGGCCGGGGGCACTGAAGCTTTCTTT,CASSQRAGGTEAFF
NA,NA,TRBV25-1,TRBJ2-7,TGTGCCAGCAGTGGGGGCACGTCCTGCGAGCAGTACTTC,CASSGGTSCEQYF
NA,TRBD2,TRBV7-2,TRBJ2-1,TGTGCCAGCAGCTTACAGCCTAGCGGTTACAATGAGCAGTTCTTC,CASSLQPSGYNEQFF
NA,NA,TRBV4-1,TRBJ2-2,TGCGCCAGCAGCCAAGAAGGGAACACCGGGGAGCTGTTTTTT,CASSQEGNTGELFF
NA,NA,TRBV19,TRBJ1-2,TGTGCCAGTAGCAAAATATGGTCGGACCGCGCTAACTATGGCTACACCTTC,CASSKIWSDRANYGYTF
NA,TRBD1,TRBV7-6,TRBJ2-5,TGTGCCAGCAGCCGACAGGGGGCATTGGAGACCCAGTACTTC,CASSRQGALETQYF
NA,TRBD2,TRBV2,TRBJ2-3,TGTGCCAGCAGCCCAAGAGCGGGGGGGCTGGGAGATACGCAGTATTTT,CASSPRAGGLGDTQYF
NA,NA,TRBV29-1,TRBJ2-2,TGCAGCGTTGTGGGGGGGCGGGAGTCCGGGGAGCTGTTTTTT,CSVVGGRESGELFF
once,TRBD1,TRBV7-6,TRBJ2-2,TGTGCCAGCAGCCCGAAGACAGGGGAGGCCGGGGAGCTGTTTTTT,CASSPKTGEAGELFF